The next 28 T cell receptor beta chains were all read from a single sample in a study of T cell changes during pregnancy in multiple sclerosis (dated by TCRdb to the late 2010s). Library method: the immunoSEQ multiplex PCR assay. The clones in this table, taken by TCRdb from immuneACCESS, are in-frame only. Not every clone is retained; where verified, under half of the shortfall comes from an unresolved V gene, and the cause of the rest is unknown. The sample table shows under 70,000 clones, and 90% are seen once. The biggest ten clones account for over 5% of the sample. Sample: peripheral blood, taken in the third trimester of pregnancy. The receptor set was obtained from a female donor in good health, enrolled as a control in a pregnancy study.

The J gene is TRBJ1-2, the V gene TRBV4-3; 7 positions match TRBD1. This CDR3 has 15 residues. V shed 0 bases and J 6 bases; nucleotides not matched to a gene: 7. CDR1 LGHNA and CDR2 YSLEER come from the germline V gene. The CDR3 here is CASSQEGGGADGYTF. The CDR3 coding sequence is TGCGCCAGCAGCCAAGAAGGAGGGGGCGCGGATGGCTACACCTTC.

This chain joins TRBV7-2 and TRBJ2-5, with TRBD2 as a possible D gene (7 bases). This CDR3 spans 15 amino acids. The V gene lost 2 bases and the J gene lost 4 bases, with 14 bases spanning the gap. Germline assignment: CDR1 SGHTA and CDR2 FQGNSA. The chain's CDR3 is CASSLFPRGAETQYF. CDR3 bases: TGTGCCAGCAGCTTATTTCCTCGGGGGGCAGAGACCCAGTACTTC.

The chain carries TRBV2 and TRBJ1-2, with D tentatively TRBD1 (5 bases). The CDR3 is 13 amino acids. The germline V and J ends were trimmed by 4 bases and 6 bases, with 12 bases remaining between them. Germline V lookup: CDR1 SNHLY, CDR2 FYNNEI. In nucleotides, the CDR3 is TGTGCCAGCAGTGTGGGGGAGGTGCATGGCTACACCTTC. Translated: CASSVGEVHGYTF.

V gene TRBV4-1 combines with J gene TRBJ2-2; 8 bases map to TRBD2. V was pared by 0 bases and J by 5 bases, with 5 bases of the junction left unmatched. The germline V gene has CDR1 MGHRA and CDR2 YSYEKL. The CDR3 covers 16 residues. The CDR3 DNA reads TGCGCCAGCAGCCAAGAGGCTAGCGGGCGAACCGGGGAGCTGTTTTTT. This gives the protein CASSQEASGRTGELFF.

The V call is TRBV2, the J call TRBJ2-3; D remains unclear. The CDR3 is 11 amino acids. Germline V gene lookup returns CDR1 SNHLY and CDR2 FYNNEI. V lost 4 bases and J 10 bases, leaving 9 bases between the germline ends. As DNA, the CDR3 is TGTGCCAGCAGTGCCTTAGTGGCGCAGTATTTT. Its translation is CASSALVAQYF.

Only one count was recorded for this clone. The CDR3 coding sequence is TGTGCCAGCACCGGCGGGGGGGGCTCCTACAATGAGCAGTTCTTC. Residues: CASTGGGGSYNEQFF. The chain joins TRBV6-1 to TRBJ2-1, with TRBD2 matching over 9 bases. The CDR3 length is 15 residues. V lost 7 bases and J lost 0; bases outside the gene matches: 4. The germline gives CDR1 MNHNS, CDR2 SASEGT.

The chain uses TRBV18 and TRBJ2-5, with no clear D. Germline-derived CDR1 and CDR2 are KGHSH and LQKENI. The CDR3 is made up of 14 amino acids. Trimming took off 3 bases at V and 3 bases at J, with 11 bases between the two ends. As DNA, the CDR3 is TGTGCCAGCTCACCGACTCGTAGTAAAGAGACCCAGTACTTC. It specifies CASSPTRSKETQYF.

As DNA, the CDR3 is TGCGCCAGCAGCTTGGCTGGCTCCTTGGGCACAGATACGCAGTATTTT. Protein sequence: CASSLAGSLGTDTQYF. This chain connects TRBV5-1 to TRBJ2-3; no clear D. The V end was cut by 0 bases, the J end by 1 base, with 12 bases between. This CDR3 has 16 residues. Germline-derived CDR1 and CDR2 are SGHRS and YFSETQ.

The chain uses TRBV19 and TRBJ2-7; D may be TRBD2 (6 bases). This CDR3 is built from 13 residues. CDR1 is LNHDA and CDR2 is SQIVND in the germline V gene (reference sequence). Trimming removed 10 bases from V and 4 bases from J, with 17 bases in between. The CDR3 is CATQVSAGYEQYF. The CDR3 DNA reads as TGTGCCACCCAGGTGTCCGCGGGATACGAGCAGTACTTC.

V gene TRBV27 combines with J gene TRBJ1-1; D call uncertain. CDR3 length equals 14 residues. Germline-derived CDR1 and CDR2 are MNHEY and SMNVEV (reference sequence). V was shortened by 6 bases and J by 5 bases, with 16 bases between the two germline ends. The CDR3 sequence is CASRKQEGRTEAFF. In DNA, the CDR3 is TGTGCCAGCAGGAAACAAGAAGGGAGGACTGAAGCTTTCTTT.

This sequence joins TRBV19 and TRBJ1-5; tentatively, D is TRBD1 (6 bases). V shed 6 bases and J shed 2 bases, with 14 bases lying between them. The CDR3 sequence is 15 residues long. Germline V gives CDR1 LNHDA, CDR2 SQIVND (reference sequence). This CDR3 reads CASSQQGQGNQPQHF. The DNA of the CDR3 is TGTGCCAGTAGCCAGCAGGGGCAGGGCAATCAGCCCCAGCATTTT.

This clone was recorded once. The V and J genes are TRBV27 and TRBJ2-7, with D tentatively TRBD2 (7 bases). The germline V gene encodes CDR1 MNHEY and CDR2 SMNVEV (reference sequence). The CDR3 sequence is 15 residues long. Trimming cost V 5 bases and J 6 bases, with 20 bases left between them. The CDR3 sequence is CASSLVAGAAFEQYF. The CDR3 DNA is TGTGCCAGCAGTCTCGTTGCGGGGGCAGCTTTCGAGCAGTACTTC.

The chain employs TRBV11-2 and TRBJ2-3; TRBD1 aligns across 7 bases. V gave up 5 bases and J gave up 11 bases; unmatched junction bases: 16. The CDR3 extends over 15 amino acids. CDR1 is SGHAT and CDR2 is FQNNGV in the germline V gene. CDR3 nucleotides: TGTGCCAGCAGCCTATCCGGGACAGTCCCTGGGAGGCAGTATTTT. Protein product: CASSLSGTVPGRQYF. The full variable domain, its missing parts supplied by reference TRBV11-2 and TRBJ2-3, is EAGVAQSPRYKIIEKRQSVAFWCNPISGHATLYWYQQILGQGPKLLIQFQNNGVVDDSQLPKDRFSAERLKGVDSTLKIQPAKLEDSAVYLCASSLSGTVPGRQYFGPGTRLTVL.

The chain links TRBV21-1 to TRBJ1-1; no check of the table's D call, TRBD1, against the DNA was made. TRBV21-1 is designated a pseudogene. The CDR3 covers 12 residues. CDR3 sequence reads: CASSKGTGWAFF. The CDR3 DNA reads TGTGCCAGCAGCAAAGGGACAGGGTGGGCTTTCTTT.

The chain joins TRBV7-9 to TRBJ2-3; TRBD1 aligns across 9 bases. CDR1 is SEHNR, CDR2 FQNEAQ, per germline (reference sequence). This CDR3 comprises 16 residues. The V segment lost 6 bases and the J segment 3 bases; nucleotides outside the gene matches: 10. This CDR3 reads CASRELQGAVTDTQYF. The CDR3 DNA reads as TGTGCCAGCAGAGAACTACAGGGGGCCGTGACAGATACGCAGTATTTT.

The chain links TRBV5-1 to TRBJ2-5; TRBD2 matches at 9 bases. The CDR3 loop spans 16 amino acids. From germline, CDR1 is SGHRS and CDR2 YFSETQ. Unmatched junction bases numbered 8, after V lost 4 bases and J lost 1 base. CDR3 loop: CASSLVTSGFQETQYF. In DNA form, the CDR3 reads TGCGCCAGCAGCCTCGTGACTAGCGGCTTCCAAGAGACCCAGTACTTC. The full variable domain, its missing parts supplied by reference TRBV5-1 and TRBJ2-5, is KAGVTQTPRYLIKTRGQQVTLSCSPISGHRSVSWYQQTPGQGLQFLFEYFSETQRNKGNFPGRFSGRQFSNSRSEMNVSTLELGDSALYLCASSLVTSGFQETQYFGPGTRLLVL.

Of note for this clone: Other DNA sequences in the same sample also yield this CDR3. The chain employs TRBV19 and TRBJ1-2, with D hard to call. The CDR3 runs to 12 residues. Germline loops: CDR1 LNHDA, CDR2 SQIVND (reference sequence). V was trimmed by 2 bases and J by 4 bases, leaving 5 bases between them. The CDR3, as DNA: TGTGCCAGTAGTATATCGGTCTATGGCTACACCTTC. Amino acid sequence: CASSISVYGYTF.

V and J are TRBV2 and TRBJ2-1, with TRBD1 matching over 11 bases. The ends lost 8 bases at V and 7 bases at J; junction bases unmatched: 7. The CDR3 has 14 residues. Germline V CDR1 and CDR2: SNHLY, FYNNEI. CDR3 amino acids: CASCRDRGTNEQFF. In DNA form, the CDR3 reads TGTGCCAGCTGCCGGGACAGGGGGACAAATGAGCAGTTCTTC. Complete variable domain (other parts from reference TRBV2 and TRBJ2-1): EPEVTQTPSHQVTQMGQEVILRCVPISNHLYFYWYRQILGQKVEFLVSFYNNEISEKSEIFDDQFSVERPDGSNFTLKIRSTKLEDSAMYFCASCRDRGTNEQFFGPGTRLTVL.

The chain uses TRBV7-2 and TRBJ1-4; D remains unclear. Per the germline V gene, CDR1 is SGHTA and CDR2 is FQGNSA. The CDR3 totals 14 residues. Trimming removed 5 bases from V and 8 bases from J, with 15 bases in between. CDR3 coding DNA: TGTGCCAGCAGCCAGTCGGGGAGAGGCGAAAAACTGTTTTTT. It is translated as CASSQSGRGEKLFF.

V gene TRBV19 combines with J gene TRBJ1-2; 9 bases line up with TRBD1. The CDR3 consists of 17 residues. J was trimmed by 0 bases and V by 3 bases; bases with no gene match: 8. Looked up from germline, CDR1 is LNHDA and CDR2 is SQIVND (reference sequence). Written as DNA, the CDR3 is TGTGCCAGTAGTATCACAGGGGGCCCATATGCTAACTATGGCTACACCTTC. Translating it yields CASSITGGPYANYGYTF.

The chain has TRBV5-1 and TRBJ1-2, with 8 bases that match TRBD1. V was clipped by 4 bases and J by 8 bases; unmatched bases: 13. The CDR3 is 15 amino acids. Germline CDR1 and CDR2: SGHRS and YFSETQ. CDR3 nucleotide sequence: TGCGCCAGCAGCCCGACGACAGGGGAAGTTGGAGGCTACACCTTC. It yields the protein CASSPTTGEVGGYTF.

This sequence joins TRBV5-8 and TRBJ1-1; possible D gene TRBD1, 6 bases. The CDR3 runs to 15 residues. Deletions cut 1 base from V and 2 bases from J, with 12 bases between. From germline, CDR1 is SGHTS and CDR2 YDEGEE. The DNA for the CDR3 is TGTGCCAGCAGCTTGTGGGGGGGGCTCAACACTGAAGCTTTCTTT. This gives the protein CASSLWGGLNTEAFF.

CDR3 in DNA: TGCGCCAGCAGCCAAGGAGGGACTGTACAGCGCGGAAACACCATATATTTT. Protein sequence: CASSQGGTVQRGNTIYF. The genes are TRBV4-3 and TRBJ1-3; D might be TRBD1 (5 bases). This CDR3 has 17 residues. The V gene lost 1 base and the J gene lost 4 bases, with 17 bases spanning the gap. Germline loops: CDR1 LGHNA, CDR2 YSLEER.

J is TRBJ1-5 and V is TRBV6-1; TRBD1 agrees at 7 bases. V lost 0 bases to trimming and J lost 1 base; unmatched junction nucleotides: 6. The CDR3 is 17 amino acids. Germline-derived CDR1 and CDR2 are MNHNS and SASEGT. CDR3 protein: CASSEAPPGGSNQPQHF. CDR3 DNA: TGTGCCAGCAGTGAAGCCCCACCAGGGGGGAGCAATCAGCCCCAGCATTTT.

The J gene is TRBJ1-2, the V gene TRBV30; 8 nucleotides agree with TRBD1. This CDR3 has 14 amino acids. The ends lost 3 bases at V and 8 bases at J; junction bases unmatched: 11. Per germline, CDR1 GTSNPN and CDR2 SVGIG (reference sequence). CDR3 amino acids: CAWRVSRDRNGYTF. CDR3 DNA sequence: TGTGCCTGGAGGGTGTCCCGGGACAGGAACGGCTACACCTTC.

CDR3 region: CASSLASRLEVQPQHF. The CDR3 bases are TGTGCCAGCAGCTTAGCGAGCAGACTCGAGGTTCAGCCCCAGCATTTT. V gene TRBV7-2 combines with J gene TRBJ1-5; D gene unclear. The germline V gene has CDR1 SGHTA and CDR2 FQGNSA. The V gene lost 0 bases and the J gene lost 6 bases, with 15 bases spanning the gap. The CDR3 is made up of 16 amino acids. Complete variable domain (other parts from reference TRBV7-2 and TRBJ1-5): GAGVSQSPSNKVTEKGKDVELRCDPISGHTALYWYRQSLGQGLEFLIYFQGNSAPDKSGLPSDRFSAERTGGSVSTLTIQRTQQEDSAVYLCASSLASRLEVQPQHFGDGTRLSIL.

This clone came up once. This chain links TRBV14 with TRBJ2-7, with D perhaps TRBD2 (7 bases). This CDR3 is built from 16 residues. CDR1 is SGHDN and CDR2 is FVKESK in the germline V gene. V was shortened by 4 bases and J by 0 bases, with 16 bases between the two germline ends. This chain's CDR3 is CASSPFGGGNSYEQYF. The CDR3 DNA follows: TGTGCCAGCAGCCCTTTTGGGGGGGGCAACTCCTACGAGCAGTACTTC.

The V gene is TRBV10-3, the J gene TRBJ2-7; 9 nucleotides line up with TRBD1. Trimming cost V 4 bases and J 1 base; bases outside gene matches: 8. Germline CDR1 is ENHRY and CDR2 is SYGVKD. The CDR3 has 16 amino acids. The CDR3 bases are TGTGCCATCAGTGGGACAGGGGCAAGTGTGTCCTACGAGCAGTACTTC. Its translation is CAISGTGASVSYEQYF.